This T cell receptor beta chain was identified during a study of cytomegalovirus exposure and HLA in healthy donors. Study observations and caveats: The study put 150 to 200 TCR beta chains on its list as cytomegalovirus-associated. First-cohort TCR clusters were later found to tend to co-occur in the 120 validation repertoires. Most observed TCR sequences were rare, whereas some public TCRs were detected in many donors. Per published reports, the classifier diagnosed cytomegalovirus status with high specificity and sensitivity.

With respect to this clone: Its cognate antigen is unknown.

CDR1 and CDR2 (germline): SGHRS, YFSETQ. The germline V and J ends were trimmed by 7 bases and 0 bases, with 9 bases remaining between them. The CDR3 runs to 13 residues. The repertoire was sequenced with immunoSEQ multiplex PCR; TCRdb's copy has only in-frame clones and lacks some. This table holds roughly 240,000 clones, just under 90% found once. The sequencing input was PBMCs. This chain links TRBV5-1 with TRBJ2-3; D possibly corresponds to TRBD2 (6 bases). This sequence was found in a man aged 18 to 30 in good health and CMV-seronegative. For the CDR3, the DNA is TGCGCCAGCTTTGGGGGGAGCACAGATACGCAGTATTTT. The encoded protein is CASFGGSTDTQYF.